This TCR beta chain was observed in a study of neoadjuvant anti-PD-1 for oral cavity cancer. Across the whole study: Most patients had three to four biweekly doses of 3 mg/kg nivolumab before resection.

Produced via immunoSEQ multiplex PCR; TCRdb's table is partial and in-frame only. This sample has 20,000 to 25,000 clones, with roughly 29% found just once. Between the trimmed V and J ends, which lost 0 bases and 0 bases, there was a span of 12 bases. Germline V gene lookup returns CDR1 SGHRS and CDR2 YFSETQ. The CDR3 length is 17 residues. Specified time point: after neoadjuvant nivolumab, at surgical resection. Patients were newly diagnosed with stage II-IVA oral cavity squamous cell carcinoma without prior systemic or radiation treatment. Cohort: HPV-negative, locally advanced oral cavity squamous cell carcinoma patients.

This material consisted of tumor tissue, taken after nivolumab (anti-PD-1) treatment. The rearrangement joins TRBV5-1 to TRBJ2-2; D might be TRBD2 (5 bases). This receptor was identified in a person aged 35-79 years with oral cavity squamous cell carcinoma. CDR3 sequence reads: CASSLGPTGSNTGELFF. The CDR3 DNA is TGCGCCAGCAGCTTGGGCCCTACGGGGTCGAACACCGGGGAGCTGTTTTTT.